This entry lists 6 T cell receptor beta chains sequenced from one sample in a study of cytomegalovirus exposure and HLA in healthy donors. Primers: 60 Vbeta forward and 13 Jbeta reverse. Assay: immunoSEQ multiplex PCR; the TCRdb copy retains only in-frame clones and omits some. Here the sample spans fewer than 250,000 clones, approximately 78% being singletons. The sequenced sample consisted of PBMCs. These receptor sequences come from a woman in her twenties or thirties in good health and CMV-seropositive.

V and J are TRBV7-6 and TRBJ2-7; 13 bases are a match to TRBD2. The germline CDR1 and CDR2 sequences are SGHVS and FNYEAQ. The CDR3 runs 16 residues. V was pared by 5 bases and J by 2 bases, with 6 bases of the junction left unmatched. CDR3 loop: CASSPWTSGGTYEQYF. CDR3 nucleotides: TGTGCCAGCAGCCCGTGGACTAGCGGGGGAACCTACGAGCAGTACTTC.

J is TRBJ1-6 and V is TRBV7-3, with D perhaps matching TRBD1 (5 bases). The CDR3 consists of 16 residues. Germline CDR1 is SGHTA and CDR2 is FQGTGA. V was clipped by 1 base and J by 10 bases, with 17 bases between them. In DNA, the CDR3 is TGTGCCAGCAGCTTAAGGGGTGGGGGGGTACGCTCACCCCTCCACTTT. Amino acid sequence: CASSLRGGGVRSPLHF. The variable domain in full, with the rest retrieved from reference TRBV7-3 and TRBJ1-6, is GAGVSQTPSNKVTEKGKYVELRCDPISGHTALYWYRQSLGQGPEFLIYFQGTGAADDSGLPNDRFFAVRPEGSVSTLKIQRTERGDSAVYLCASSLRGGGVRSPLHFGNGTRLTVT.

This clone was recorded only once. This CDR3 reads CASKRLAGDLYEQFF. CDR3 in DNA: TGTGCCAGCAAGAGACTAGCGGGAGATCTATATGAGCAGTTCTTC. The chain employs TRBV6-6 and TRBJ2-1; 12 bases line up with TRBD2. Germline V gene sequence: CDR1 MNHNY, CDR2 SVGAGI (reference sequence). V trimming: 7 bases; J trimming: 8 bases; junction bases outside the gene matches: 9. This CDR3 is built from 15 residues.

The gene calls are TRBV19 and TRBJ1-2, with 8 bases that match TRBD1. The CDR3 is made up of 14 amino acids. Per the germline V gene, CDR1 is LNHDA and CDR2 is SQIVND (reference sequence). With 5 bases clipped from V and 8 bases from J, the junction kept 10 bases outside the gene matches. CDR3 sequence reads: CASSPRTGRVGYTF. The CDR3 DNA follows: TGTGCCAGTAGTCCCCGGACAGGGAGAGTGGGCTACACCTTC.

The V and J genes are TRBV7-9 and TRBJ2-3, with D maybe TRBD2 (5 bases). Per the germline V gene, CDR1 is SEHNR and CDR2 is FQNEAQ (reference sequence). V was cut by 0 bases and J by 6 bases, with 22 bases left in between. The length of the CDR3 is 18 residues. The CDR3 here is CASSLAAAGLLAPDTQYF. The CDR3 DNA follows: TGTGCCAGCAGCTTAGCGGCGGCCGGACTCCTCGCCCCCGATACGCAGTATTTT.

The gene calls are TRBV7-2 and TRBJ1-2; the D is unclear. CDR3 size: 13 residues. The germline V and J ends were trimmed by 2 bases and 0 bases, with 4 bases remaining between them. CDR1 and CDR2 from the germline V gene are SGHTA and FQGNSA. The CDR3, as DNA: TGTGCCAGCAGCTTAAGAGCTAACTATGGCTACACCTTC. It specifies CASSLRANYGYTF.